This is a list of T cell receptor beta chains from one sample in a study of T cells in Graves' hyperthyroidism and ophthalmopathy. One entry per CDR3 protein, called by TCRdb with MiXCR from the multiplex PCR reads. The sample contains 500,000 to 750,000 distinct CDR3 sequences, 12% to 15% of which appear only once. Sequences were obtained from blood. These receptors were collected from a woman between 18 and 30 years old with Graves' ophthalmopathy. Both conserved end residues are part of each CDR3. The D gene is left open where the match is weak. Some rows have no size entry. The others give once, few or many, or a class for an expanded clone.

abundance	d_gene	j_gene	v_gene	CDR3nt	CDR3aa
many	TRBD2	TRBJ2-1	TRBV27	TGTGCCAGCAGTTCCCCACTACTAGCGGGGTTATACAATGAGCAGTTCTTC	CASSSPLLAGLYNEQFF
NA	NA	TRBJ1-5	TRBV20-1	TGCAGTGCTAGAGTAGGGGGGGTAGGGCCCCAGCATTTT	CSARVGGVGPQHF
many	NA	TRBJ2-1	TRBV3-1	TGTGCCAGCAGCCAAGATCTAACCGGAACGAATGAGCAGTTCTTC	CASSQDLTGTNEQFF
many	NA	TRBJ1-1	TRBV18	TGTGCCAGCTCGGCGGAGGGAGCAGCTGAAGCTTTCTTT	CASSAEGAAEAFF
many	TRBD2	TRBJ2-1	TRBV30	TGTGCCTGGAGTGTACGGGGCGGGGGCTCCTACAATGAGCAGTTCTTC	CAWSVRGGGSYNEQFF
few	NA	TRBJ1-1	TRBV5-8	TGTGCCAGCAGCTTGAGGGAGACTGAAGCTTTCTTT	CASSLRETEAFF
NA	NA	TRBJ2-7	TRBV7-9	TGTGCCAGCAAAAAAAAAATCGACTTGCGGGGTTCCTACGAGCAGTACTTC	CASKKKIDLRGSYEQYF
NA	TRBD1	TRBJ2-7	TRBV3-1	TGTGCCAGCAGCCAAGAAGGGACAGGGGGCGGCTCCTACGAGCAGTACTTC	CASSQEGTGGGSYEQYF
NA	NA	TRBJ2-3	TRBV20-1	TGCAGTGCTAGACGGTCAGGGAGCACAGATACGCAGTATTTT	CSARRSGSTDTQYF
many	TRBD2	TRBJ2-1	TRBV3-1	TGTGCCAGCAGCCCGCTTAGCGGGAGATGGGAGCAGTTCTTC	CASSPLSGRWEQFF
many	TRBD2	TRBJ2-1	TRBV24-1	TGTGCCACCAACGAGCGGGGGAGAAATGAGCAGTTCTTC	CATNERGRNEQFF
NA	TRBD2	TRBJ2-3	TRBV13	TGTGCCAGCAGCTTAGTCCGGGTTGGGGCGGGAGTTGGAAGCACAGATACGCAGTATTTT	CASSLVRVGAGVGSTDTQYF
NA	TRBD2	TRBJ2-2	TRBV15	TGTGCCACCAGGACACTAGCGGGACCTTACACCGGGGAGCTGTTTTTT	CATRTLAGPYTGELFF
NA	TRBD2	TRBJ2-7	TRBV27	TGTGCCAGCAGGATAAGGACTAGCGGCCTCTACGAGCAGTACTTC	CASRIRTSGLYEQYF
NA	TRBD1	TRBJ2-1	TRBV11-1	TGCACCAGCAGCGCGGGACAGGGGGCTGGTGAGCAGTTCTTC	CTSSAGQGAGEQFF
many	TRBD1	TRBJ1-6	TRBV2	TGTGCCAGCAGGAACAGGGGGGTTAGTAATTCACCCCTCCACTTT	CASRNRGVSNSPLHF
many	TRBD1	TRBJ2-3	TRBV28	TGTGCCAGCAGTTTAATGGACAGGGCCACAGATACGCAGTATTTT	CASSLMDRATDTQYF
many	NA	TRBJ2-2	TRBV7-9	TGTGCCAGCAGCTTACGCGTGGACCAGCTGTTTTTT	CASSLRVDQLFF
few	NA	TRBJ2-7	TRBV7-8	TGTGCCAGCAGCTTACAGATTACCTACGAGCAGTACTTC	CASSLQITYEQYF
many	NA	TRBJ2-7	TRBV7-9	TGTGCCAGCAGCTTAGCATCTCGGGTGCCTTGGGCCGAGCAGTACTTC	CASSLASRVPWAEQYF
many	TRBD1	TRBJ2-1	TRBV6-2/TRBV6-3	TGTGCCAGCAGTTACCTCGCTTGGACAGGGGGCAACAATGAGCAGTTCTTC	CASSYLAWTGGNNEQFF
many	NA	TRBJ2-5	TRBV6-1	TGTGCCAGCAGTGAAGCTTTCCTTAGGTCAGAGACCCAGTACTTC	CASSEAFLRSETQYF
many	TRBD1	TRBJ1-2	TRBV2	TGTGCCAGCACCGGACAGGGGGCGGGCGGCTACACCTTC	CASTGQGAGGYTF
many	NA	TRBJ1-5	TRBV19	TGTGCCAGTAGGCCCCGAGGAGCTAGCAATCAGCCCCAGCATTTT	CASRPRGASNQPQHF
NA	TRBD2	TRBJ2-2	TRBV20-1	TGCAGTGCTAGAGATCGAAGACTAGCGGTCACCGGGGAGCTGTTTTTT	CSARDRRLAVTGELFF